The next 15 T cell receptor delta chains were all read from a single sample in a study of γδ T cells in repeated Plasmodium falciparum infection. TCRdb redid the clone calls on the multiplex PCR reads with CATT. The table shows some 100,000 delta-chain clones, with 1.4% to 1.5% occurring only once. Vgamma9/Vdelta2+ and Vdelta2-negative gammadelta T cells were flow-sorted from PBMC for bulk sequencing. Input material: gamma-delta T cells from blood. The receptor set was obtained from a pool of human donors (malaria-infected and uninfected, not separated).

This clone was seen a handful of times. TCRdb attributes to this sequence the protein of a much larger clone, which differs from the DNA translation at residue 2; a read error is likely, and the protein displayed is translated from the DNA. The rearrangement uses TRDV3 and TRDJ1, with TRDD3 identical over 12 bases. Germline CDR1 is TVYSNPD and CDR2 is GDNSRS (reference sequence). This CDR3 spans 22 amino acids. The CDR3 DNA follows: TGTTCTTTAACCGGATTCCCCTGGGGGATACGCGCCCCCCTTTATGTCACCGATAAACTCATCTTT. It is translated as CSLTGFPWGIRAPLYVTDKLIF.

This clone was seen more than once but under ten times. This sequence is one base from a far larger clone and is likely a read error. The identical CDR3 is also encoded by other nucleotide sequences in the sample. This rearrangement joins TRDV3 to TRDJ1; a weak D match, TRDD3 (6 bases). The CDR3 extends over 21 amino acids. Germline values: CDR1 TVYSNPD, CDR2 GDNSRS (reference sequence). Trimming pared 0 bases from V and 0 bases from J, leaving 32 bases between. The CDR3 nucleotides read TGTGCCTTTAGGATGAGGATGGACCGGCCTACGGGGATTCGGTACACCGATAAACTCATCTTT. This sequence encodes CAFRMRMDRPTGIRYTDKLIF.

This clone was found a few times. This likely stems from a read error, as it lies one base from a far larger clone. The identical CDR3 is also encoded by other nucleotide sequences in the sample. The J segment was not called; the V segment is TRDV1; TRDD3 is the table's D call and was not checked against the DNA. This CDR3 has 14 amino acids. CDR1 and CDR2 (germline): TSWWSYY, QGS. The CDR3 spells CALGGLLGDTGLIF. The CDR3 nucleotides read TGTGCTCTTGGAGGCTTACTGGGGGATACCGGACTCATCTTC.

Details on this clone: TCRdb records a much larger clone's protein for this DNA, with a difference at residue 4 that likely arises from a read error; the protein given is the translation of the DNA. The V call is TRDV2, the J call TRDJ1; 7 positions agree with TRDD3. The CDR3 has 20 amino acids. Losses at the gene ends were 5 bases for V and 7 bases for J; bases not matched to a gene: 30. Germline values: CDR1 GEAIGNYY, CDR2 EKD. This CDR3 is CACGTILPIGGSRERGKLIF. The CDR3 nucleotides are TGTGCCTGTGGCACTATTCTTCCGATCGGGGGATCTCGGGAAAGGGGTAAACTCATCTTT.

A note on this clone: This may arise from a read error, as a much more abundant clone is one base away. This sequence joins TRDV1 and TRDJ1, with D tentatively TRDD3 (6 bases). No J segment appears in TCRdb, so it was assigned here by matching the sequence to germline. This CDR3 region has 25 residues. Trimming pared 2 bases from V and 6 bases from J, leaving 46 bases between. From germline, CDR1 is TSWWSYY and CDR2 QGS. The CDR3 DNA reads TGTGCTCTTGGGGAAACCCATGACTCTCCGCCCGGAATCTTTGGGGGGTATAGGACCTCCAATAAACTCATCTTT. This codes for CALGETHDSPPGIFGGYRTSNKLIF.

A few counts support this clone. A read error is the likely source, as a far larger clone sits one nucleotide away. Distinct nucleotide sequences in the sample also encode this CDR3. Called V gene: TRDV1; the J gene was not called; the D call of TRDD3 is as the table states it, not checked on the DNA. The CDR3 runs to 20 residues. CDR1 and CDR2 from the germline V gene are TSWWSYY and QGS. The chain's CDR3 is CALGDSLFDWGIRPTDKLIF. CDR3 sequence (DNA): TGTGCTCTTGGGGATTCTCTCTTCGACTGGGGGATACGTCCTACCGATAAGCTCATCTTT.

This clone was observed at least ten times. The chain has TRDV1 and TRDJ1; a weak D match, TRDD2 (6 bases). Germline CDR1 TSWWSYY, CDR2 QGS. The CDR3 consists of 21 residues. V lost 3 bases and J lost 0, with 29 bases in between. The CDR3 coding sequence is TGTGCTCTTGGGGACGTTCCCTCCTACCGGTACGCGTTGGGGTACACCGATAAACTCATCTTT. Its protein product is CALGDVPSYRYALGYTDKLIF.

This clone was seen a handful of times. It differs at one base from a far larger clone, so likely a read error. The same CDR3 is also encoded by other DNA sequences in this sample. This sequence joins TRDV1 and TRDJ1; TRDD3 is a possible D gene (5 bases). This CDR3 region has 19 residues. Germline V gives CDR1 TSWWSYY, CDR2 QGS. The CDR3 DNA reads TGTGCTCTCGGGGAAGGCAGTGCCGCCCGGCCTAGGGACACCGATAAACTCATCTTT. This codes for CALGEGSAARPRDTDKLIF.

Remarks on this clone: A read error is likely here: a far larger clone is one base away. The J gene was not called, though the V gene is TRDV1; the DNA was not used to check the table's D call, TRDD3. This CDR3 is 21 amino acids long. The germline V gene encodes CDR1 TSWWSYY and CDR2 QGS. CDR3 loop: CALGDPRLLYWGIMGTDKLIF. In nucleotides, the CDR3 is TGTGCTCTTGGGGACCCCCGGCTTCTGTACTGGGGGATAATGGGCACCGATAAGCTCATCTTT.

This clone turned up a few times. The TCRdb protein, from a much larger clone, departs from this DNA's translation at residue 10, likely by read error; the protein shown derives from the DNA. CDR3 in DNA: TGTGCCTGTGACACCGTTGGGGGCCCCTCCCCCGATAAACTCATCTTT. Protein product: CACDTVGGPSPDKLIF. The rearrangement links TRDV2 to TRDJ1; the D gene is possibly TRDD3 (6 bases). Because TCRdb records no J gene, it was assigned here through a match of the DNA to germline. The ends were cut back, 0 bases at V and 3 bases at J, with 16 bases in the middle. In germline, CDR1 is GEAIGNYY, CDR2 EKD. The CDR3 runs 16 residues.

This clone has only a few counts. Translating this DNA gives a protein that differs at residue 5 from the TCRdb one, which belongs to a much larger clone; a read error is likely, and the protein shown is this translation. The chain recombines TRDV2 with TRDJ3, with 13 bases matching TRDD3. No J gene was available from TCRdb, and it was assigned here by a germline match of the DNA. V was pared by 3 bases and J by 3 bases, with 10 bases of the junction left unmatched. The CDR3 runs 20 residues. Germline V gene lookup returns CDR1 GEAIGNYY and CDR2 EKD. The CDR3 region has the DNA TGTGCCTGTGACCAGAGACTGGGGGATACGCGTTTCTGGGACACCCGACAGATGTTTTTC. Translation gives CACDQRLGDTRFWDTRQMFF.

Only a few counts were recorded for this clone. This likely stems from a read error, as it lies one base from a far larger clone. The same CDR3 can be traced to other DNA sequences in this sample. The chain joins TRDV2 to TRDJ1; TRDD3 matches at 7 bases. TCRdb leaves out the J gene; it was filled in here by matching the DNA to germline. The CDR3 has 17 amino acids. V shed 5 bases, J shed 0 bases, and the junction held 14 bases outside the gene matches. CDR1 and CDR2 from the germline V gene are GEAIGNYY and EKD. This chain's CDR3 is CACASLTGGSYTDKLIF. CDR3 sequence (DNA): TGTGCCTGTGCTTCCCTTACCGGGGGATCTTACACCGATAAACTCATCTTT.

With respect to this clone: For this DNA, TCRdb reports the protein of a much larger clone, which diverges at residue 6, most likely from a read error; the protein presented here is translated directly from the DNA. The chain joins TRDV1 to TRDJ1; 7 bases are a match to TRDD3. The J gene was missing in TCRdb and was found by matching the end of the DNA to germline. The CDR3 totals 23 residues. Trimming at V came to 2 bases and at J to 1 base, leaving 28 bases not matched to a gene. Looked up from germline, CDR1 is TSWWSYY and CDR2 is QGS. CDR3 residues: CALGECLSPIRKLTLGVTDKLIF. The CDR3 nucleotides are TGTGCTCTTGGGGAATGTCTTTCCCCGATTAGGAAACTCACTCTGGGGGTCACCGATAAACTCATCTTT.

A remark on this clone: TCRdb's protein for this DNA is that of a much larger clone and differs from the translation at residue 4, likely a read error; the protein shown is the DNA translation. The CDR3 nucleotides are TGTGCCTGTGCCTCTCTGCGGTCAGCAGTCCTGGGGACCGATAAACTCATCTTT. This encodes CACASLRSAVLGTDKLIF. The chain combines TRDV2 with TRDJ1, with a weak D call TRDD3 (6 bases). TCRdb records no J gene; here it was assigned by comparing the DNA to germline. In germline, CDR1 is GEAIGNYY, CDR2 EKD. The CDR3 loop spans 18 amino acids. Trimming stripped 5 bases from V and 2 bases from J, with 26 bases between.

This clone occurred many times. A far more abundant clone sits one base away, making this likely a read error. Distinct nucleotide sequences in the sample also encode this CDR3. The V gene is TRDV2; the J gene was not called; TRDD2 was called by the table and not checked on the DNA. The V gene's germline CDR1 is GEAIGNYY and CDR2 EKD. The CDR3 loop spans 14 amino acids. The CDR3 here is CACERPSPHDKLIF. The CDR3 DNA sequence: TGTGCCTGTGAGAGGCCTTCCCCTCACGATAAACTCATCTTC.